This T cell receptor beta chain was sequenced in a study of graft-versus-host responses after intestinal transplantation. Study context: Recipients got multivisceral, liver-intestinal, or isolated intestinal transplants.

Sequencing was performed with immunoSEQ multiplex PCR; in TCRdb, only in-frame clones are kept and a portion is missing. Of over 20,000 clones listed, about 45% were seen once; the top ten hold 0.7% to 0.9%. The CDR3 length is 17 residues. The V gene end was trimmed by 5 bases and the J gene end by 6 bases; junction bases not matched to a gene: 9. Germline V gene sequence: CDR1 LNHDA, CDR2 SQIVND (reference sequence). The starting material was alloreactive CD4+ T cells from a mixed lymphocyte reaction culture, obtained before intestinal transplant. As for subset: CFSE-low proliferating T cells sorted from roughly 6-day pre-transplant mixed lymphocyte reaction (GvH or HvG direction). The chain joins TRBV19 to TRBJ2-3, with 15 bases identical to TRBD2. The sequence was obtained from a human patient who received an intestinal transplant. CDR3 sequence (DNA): TGTGCCAGTAGTGGCTCGGGACTAGCGGGGGGAGGGGATACGCAGTATTTT. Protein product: CASSGSGLAGGGDTQYF.